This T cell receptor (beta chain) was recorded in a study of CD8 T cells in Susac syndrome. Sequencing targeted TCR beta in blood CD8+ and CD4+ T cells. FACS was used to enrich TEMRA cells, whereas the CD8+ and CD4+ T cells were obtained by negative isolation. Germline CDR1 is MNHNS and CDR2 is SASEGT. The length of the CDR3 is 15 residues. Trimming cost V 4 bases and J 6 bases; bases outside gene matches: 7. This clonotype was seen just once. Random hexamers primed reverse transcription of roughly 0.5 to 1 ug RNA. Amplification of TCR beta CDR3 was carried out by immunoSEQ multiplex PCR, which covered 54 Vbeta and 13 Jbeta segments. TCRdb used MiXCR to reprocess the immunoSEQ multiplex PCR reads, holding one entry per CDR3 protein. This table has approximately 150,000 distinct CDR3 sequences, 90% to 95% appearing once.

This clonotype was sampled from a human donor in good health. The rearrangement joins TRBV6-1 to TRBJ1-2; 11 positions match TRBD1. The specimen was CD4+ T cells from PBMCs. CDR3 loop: CASSVRGQGADGYTF. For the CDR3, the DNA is TGTGCCAGCAGTGTTCGCGGACAGGGGGCGGATGGCTACACCTTC.